This T cell receptor (beta chain) was recorded in a study of neurological immune-mediated disorders. This clonotype was recorded once. Compared with germline, one end of the junction differs, possibly owing to a read error. As for time point: longitudinal time-point 3. TCRdb analysed the 5' RACE reads with MiXCR anew, one entry per CDR3 protein. This table has 95,000 to 110,000 distinct CDR3 sequences, 11% appearing once. Sequencing was done on a sample of PBMCs. The sequence derives from a female donor with HTLV-1-associated myelopathy (HAM/TSP).

In nucleotides, the CDR3 is TGCGCCAGTAGCTCCCCCGGGACAGGGGATAATCAGTTCTTC. Amino acids: CASSSPGTGDNQFF. V is TRBV5-1 and J is TRBJ2-1, with 10 bases aligning to TRBD1. CDR3 size: 14 residues. The germline CDR1 and CDR2 sequences are SGHRS and YFSETQ.